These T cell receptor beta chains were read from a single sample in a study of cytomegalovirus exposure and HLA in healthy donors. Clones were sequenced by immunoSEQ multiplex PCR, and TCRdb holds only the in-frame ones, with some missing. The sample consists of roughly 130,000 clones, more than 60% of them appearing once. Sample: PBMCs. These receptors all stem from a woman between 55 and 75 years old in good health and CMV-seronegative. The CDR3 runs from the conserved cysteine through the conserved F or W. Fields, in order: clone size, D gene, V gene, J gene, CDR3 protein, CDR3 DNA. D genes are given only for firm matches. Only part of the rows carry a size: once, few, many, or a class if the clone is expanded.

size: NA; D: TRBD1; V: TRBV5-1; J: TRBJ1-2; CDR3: CASSPVGTGDNGYTF; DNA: TGTGCCAGCAGCCCTGTTGGGACAGGGGACAATGGCTACACCTTC
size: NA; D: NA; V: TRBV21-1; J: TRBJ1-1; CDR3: CASSKVEGTGDPNTEAFF; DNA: TGTGCCAGCAGCAAAGTTGAAGGGACAGGGGACCCAAACACTGAAGCTTTCTTT
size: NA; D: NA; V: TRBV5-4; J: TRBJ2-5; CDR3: CASSSGLGQETQYF; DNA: TGTGCCAGCAGCTCCGGACTGGGACAAGAGACCCAGTACTTC
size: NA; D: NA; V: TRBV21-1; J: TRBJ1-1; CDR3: CASSKVRGQGVSRGTEAFF; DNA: TGTGCCAGCAGCAAAGTACGGGGGCAGGGGGTGTCTCGGGGCACTGAAGCTTTCTTT
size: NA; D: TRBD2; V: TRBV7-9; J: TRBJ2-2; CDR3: CASSWTSGGPRTGELFF; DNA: TGTGCCAGCAGCTGGACTAGCGGGGGCCCTCGGACCGGGGAGCTGTTTTTT
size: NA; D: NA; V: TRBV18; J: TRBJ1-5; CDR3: CASSPPGGRDQPQHF; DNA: TGTGCCAGCTCACCCCCCGGGGGGCGTGATCAGCCCCAGCATTTT
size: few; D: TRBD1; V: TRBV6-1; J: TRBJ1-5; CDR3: CASSRDRGNQPQHF; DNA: TGTGCCAGCAGCCGGGACAGGGGGAATCAGCCCCAGCATTTT
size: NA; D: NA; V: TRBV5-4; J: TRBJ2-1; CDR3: CASSPATRVGDNEQFF; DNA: TGTGCCAGCAGCCCTGCTACTAGAGTTGGGGACAATGAGCAGTTCTTC
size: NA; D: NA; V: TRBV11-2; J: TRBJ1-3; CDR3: CASSPGSSGNTIYF; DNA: TGTGCCAGCAGCCCGGGGAGCTCTGGAAACACCATATATTTT
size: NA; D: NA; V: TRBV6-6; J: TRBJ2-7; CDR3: CASSYSVGGNEQYF; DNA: TGTGCCAGCAGTTACTCGGTCGGGGGTAACGAGCAGTACTTC
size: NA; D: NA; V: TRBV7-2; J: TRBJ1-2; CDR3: CASSLRQGEGYTF; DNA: TGTGCCAGCAGCTTAAGGCAGGGTGAAGGCTACACCTTC
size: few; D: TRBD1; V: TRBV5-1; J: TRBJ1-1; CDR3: CASSLGTGYTEAFF; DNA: TGCGCCAGCAGCTTAGGGACAGGGTACACTGAAGCTTTCTTT
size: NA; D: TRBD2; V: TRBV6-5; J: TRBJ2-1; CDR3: CASRTSGGNEQFF; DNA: TGTGCCAGCAGGACTAGCGGGGGCAATGAGCAGTTCTTC
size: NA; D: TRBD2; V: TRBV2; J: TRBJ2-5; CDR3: CASSVPAGLGETQYF; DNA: TGTGCCAGCAGTGTTCCAGCGGGGCTAGGGGAGACCCAGTACTTC
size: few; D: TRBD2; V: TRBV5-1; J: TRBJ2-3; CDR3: CASSSMGLAITDTQYF; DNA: TGCGCCAGCAGCTCCATGGGACTAGCGATCACAGATACGCAGTATTTT
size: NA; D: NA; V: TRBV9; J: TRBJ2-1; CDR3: CASSVLGAVSSYNEQFF; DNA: TGTGCCAGCAGCGTATTAGGAGCGGTGAGCTCCTACAATGAGCAGTTCTTC
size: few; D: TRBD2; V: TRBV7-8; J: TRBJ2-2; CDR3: CASSFLGLGAGELFF; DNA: TGTGCCAGCAGCTTCCTGGGACTAGGAGCCGGGGAGCTGTTTTTT
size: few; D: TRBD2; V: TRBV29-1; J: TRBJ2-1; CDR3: CSVDRGGEQFF; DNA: TGCAGCGTTGACCGGGGGGGTGAGCAGTTCTTC
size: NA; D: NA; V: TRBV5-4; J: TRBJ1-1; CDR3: CASSPPTGSNTEAFF; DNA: TGTGCCAGCAGCCCACCGACAGGATCGAACACTGAAGCTTTCTTT
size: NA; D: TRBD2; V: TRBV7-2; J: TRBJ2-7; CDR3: CASSLGLAGVGSYEQYF; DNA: TGTGCCAGCAGCTTAGGACTAGCGGGAGTAGGGTCCTACGAGCAGTACTTC
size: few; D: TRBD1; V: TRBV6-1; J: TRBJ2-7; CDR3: CASSEALRGTGSSYEQYF; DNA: TGTGCCAGCAGTGAAGCGCTTCGTGGGACAGGAAGCTCCTACGAGCAGTACTTC
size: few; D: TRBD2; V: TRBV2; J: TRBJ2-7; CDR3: CASSRLAVSSYEQYF; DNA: TGTGCCAGCAGTCGGCTAGCGGTAAGCTCCTACGAGCAGTACTTC
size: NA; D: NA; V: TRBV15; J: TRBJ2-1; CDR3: CATSTDSRSYNEQFF; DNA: TGTGCCACCAGCACGGACTCCCGCTCCTACAATGAGCAGTTCTTC
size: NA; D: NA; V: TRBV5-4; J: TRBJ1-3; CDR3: CASSFTGSSGNTIYF; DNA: TGTGCCAGCAGCTTTACAGGGTCCTCTGGAAACACCATATATTTT
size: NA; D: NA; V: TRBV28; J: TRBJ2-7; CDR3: CASSLGYGAYEQYF; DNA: TGTGCCAGCAGTTTAGGGTACGGGGCCTACGAGCAGTACTTC
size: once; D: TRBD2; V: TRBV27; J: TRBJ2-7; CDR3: CASRPSGTRSYEQYF; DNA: TGTGCCAGCAGACCCTCCGGGACTAGGTCCTACGAGCAGTACTTC
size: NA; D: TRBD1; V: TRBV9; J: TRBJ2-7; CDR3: CASSAGQATYEQYF; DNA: TGTGCCAGCAGCGCCGGACAGGCTACTTACGAGCAGTACTTC
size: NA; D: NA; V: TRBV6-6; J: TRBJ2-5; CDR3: CASSPFASGTQYF; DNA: TGTGCCAGCAGCCCCTTTGCCAGCGGTACCCAGTACTTC
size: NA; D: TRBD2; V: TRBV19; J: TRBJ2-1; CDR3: CASSIGGRTSGQFF; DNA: TGTGCCAGTAGTATAGGCGGCCGGACTAGCGGGCAGTTCTTC
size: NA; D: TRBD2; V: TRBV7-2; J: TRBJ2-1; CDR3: CASRFRTSGSREQFF; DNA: TGTGCCAGCAGGTTTCGGACTAGCGGGAGTAGGGAGCAGTTCTTC
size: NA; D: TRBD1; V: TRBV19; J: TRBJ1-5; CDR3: CASSMTGARGDQPQHF; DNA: TGTGCCAGTAGTATGACAGGGGCCCGGGGGGATCAGCCCCAGCATTTT
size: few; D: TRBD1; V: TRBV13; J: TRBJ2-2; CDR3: CASSFSIRGPTGELFF; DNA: TGTGCCAGCAGCTTCTCGATCAGGGGGCCCACCGGGGAGCTGTTTTTT
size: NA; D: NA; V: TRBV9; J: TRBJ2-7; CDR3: CASSVAWTASYEQYF; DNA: TGTGCCAGCAGCGTCGCTTGGACAGCCTCCTACGAGCAGTACTTC
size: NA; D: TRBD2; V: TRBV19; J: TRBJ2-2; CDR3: CASSIPGGSRTGELFF; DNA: TGTGCCAGTAGTATCCCCGGGGGGTCAAGAACCGGGGAGCTGTTTTTT
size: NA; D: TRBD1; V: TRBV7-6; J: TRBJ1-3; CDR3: CASSLAPGQQGTRNTIYF; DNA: TGTGCCAGCAGCTTAGCTCCGGGACAGCAAGGAACCCGGAACACCATATATTTT
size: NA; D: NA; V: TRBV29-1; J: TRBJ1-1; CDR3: CSVEGGIPLGEAFF; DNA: TGCAGCGTTGAGGGGGGGATTCCCTTGGGTGAAGCTTTCTTT
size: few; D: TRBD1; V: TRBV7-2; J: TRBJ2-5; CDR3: CASSLGTGEETQYF; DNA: TGTGCCAGCAGCTTAGGGACAGGGGAAGAGACCCAGTACTTC
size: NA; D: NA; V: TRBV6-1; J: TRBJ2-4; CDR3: CASSEIGGASKNIQYF; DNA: TGTGCCAGCAGTGAAATTGGGGGCGCTTCCAAAAACATTCAGTACTTC
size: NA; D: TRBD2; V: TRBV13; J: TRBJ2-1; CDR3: CASSPGTSGSNEQFF; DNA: TGTGCCAGCAGCCCCGGGACTAGCGGCAGCAATGAGCAGTTCTTC
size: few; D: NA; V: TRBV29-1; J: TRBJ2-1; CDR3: CSVEEGGRNEQFF; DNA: TGCAGCGTTGAAGAGGGGGGGCGGAATGAGCAGTTCTTC
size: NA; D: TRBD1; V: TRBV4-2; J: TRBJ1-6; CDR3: CASSLDRDRDSPLHF; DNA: TGTGCCAGCAGCCTCGACCGGGACAGGGATTCACCCCTCCACTTT
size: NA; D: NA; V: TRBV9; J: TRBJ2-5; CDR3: CASSVTGYSQETQYF; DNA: TGTGCCAGCAGCGTGACAGGTTATTCCCAAGAGACCCAGTACTTC
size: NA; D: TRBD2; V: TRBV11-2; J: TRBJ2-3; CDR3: CASSRSGGARRHTQYF; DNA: TGTGCCAGCAGCCGTAGCGGGGGGGCCAGGAGACATACGCAGTATTTT
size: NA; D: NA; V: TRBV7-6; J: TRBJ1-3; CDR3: CASSLAVSGNTIYF; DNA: TGTGCCAGCAGCTTAGCCGTCTCTGGAAACACCATATATTTT
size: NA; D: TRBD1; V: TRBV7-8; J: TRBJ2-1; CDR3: CASSFRDRYNEQFF; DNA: TGTGCCAGCAGCTTCCGGGACAGGTATAATGAGCAGTTCTTC